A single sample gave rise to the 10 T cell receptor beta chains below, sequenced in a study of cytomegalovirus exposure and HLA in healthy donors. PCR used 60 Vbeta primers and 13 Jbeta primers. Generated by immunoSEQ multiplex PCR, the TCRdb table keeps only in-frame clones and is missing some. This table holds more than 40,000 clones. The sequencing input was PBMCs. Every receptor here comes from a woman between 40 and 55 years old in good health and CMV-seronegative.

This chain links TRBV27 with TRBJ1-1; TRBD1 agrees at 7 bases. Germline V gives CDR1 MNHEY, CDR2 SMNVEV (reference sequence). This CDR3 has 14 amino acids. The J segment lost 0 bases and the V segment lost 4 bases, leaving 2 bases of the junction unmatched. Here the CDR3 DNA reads TGTGCCAGCAGTTCGGACAGGATGAACACTGAAGCTTTCTTT. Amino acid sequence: CASSSDRMNTEAFF.

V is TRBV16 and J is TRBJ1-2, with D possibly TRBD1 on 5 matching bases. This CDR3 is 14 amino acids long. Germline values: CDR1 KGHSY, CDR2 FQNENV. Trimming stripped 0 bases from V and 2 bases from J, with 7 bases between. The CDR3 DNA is TGTGCCAGCAGCCAATCCCCAGGGAACTATGGCTACACCTTC. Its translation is CASSQSPGNYGYTF.

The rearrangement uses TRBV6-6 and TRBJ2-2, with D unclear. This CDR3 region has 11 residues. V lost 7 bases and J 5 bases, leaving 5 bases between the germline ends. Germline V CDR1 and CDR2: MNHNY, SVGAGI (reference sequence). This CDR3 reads CASILTGELFF. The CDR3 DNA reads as TGTGCCAGCATCCTAACCGGGGAGCTGTTTTTT.

CDR3 coding DNA: TGTGCCAGCAGCGCCCCCGGGACAGGGTACACCGGGGAGCTGTTTTTT. Its translation is CASSAPGTGYTGELFF. The chain couples TRBV9 to TRBJ2-2; 9 nucleotides line up with TRBD1. V gave up 3 bases and J gave up 3 bases; unmatched junction bases: 6. This CDR3 region has 16 residues. Germline CDR1 reads SGDLS; CDR2 reads YYNGEE.

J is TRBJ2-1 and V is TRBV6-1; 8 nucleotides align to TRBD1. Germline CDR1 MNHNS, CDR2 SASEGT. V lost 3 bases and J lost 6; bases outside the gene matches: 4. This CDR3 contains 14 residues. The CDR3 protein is CASSEDRVRNEQFF. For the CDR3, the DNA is TGTGCCAGCAGTGAGGACAGGGTGCGCAATGAGCAGTTCTTC.

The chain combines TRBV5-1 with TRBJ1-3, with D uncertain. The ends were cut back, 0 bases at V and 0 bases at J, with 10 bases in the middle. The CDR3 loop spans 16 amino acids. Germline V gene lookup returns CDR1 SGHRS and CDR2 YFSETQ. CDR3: CASSLGAINSGNTIYF. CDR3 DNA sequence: TGCGCCAGCAGCTTGGGAGCCATTAACTCTGGAAACACCATATATTTT. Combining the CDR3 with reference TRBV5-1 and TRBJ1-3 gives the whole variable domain KAGVTQTPRYLIKTRGQQVTLSCSPISGHRSVSWYQQTPGQGLQFLFEYFSETQRNKGNFPGRFSGRQFSNSRSEMNVSTLELGDSALYLCASSLGAINSGNTIYFGEGSWLTVV.

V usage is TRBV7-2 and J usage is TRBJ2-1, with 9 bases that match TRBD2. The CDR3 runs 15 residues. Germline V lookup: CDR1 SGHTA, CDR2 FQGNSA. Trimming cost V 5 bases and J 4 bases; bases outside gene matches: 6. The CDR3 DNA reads TGTGCCAGCAGCAGAGCGGGAGGTCTGTACAATGAGCAGTTCTTC. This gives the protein CASSRAGGLYNEQFF.

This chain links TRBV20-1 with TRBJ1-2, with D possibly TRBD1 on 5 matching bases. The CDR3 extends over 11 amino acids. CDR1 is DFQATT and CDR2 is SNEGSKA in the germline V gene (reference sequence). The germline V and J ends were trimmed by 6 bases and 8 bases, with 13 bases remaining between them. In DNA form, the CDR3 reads TGCAGTGCCCAGGGTCTGAGGGGCTACACCTTC. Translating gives CSAQGLRGYTF.

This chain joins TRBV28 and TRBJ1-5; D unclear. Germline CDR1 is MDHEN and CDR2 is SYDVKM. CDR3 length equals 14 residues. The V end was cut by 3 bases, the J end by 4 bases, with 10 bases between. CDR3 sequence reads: CASSFFGGNQPQHF. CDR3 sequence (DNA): TGTGCCAGCAGTTTTTTCGGCGGGAATCAGCCCCAGCATTTT.

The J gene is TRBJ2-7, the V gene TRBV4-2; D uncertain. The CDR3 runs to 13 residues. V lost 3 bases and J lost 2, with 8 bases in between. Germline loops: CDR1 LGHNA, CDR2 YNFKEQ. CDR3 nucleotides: TGTGCCAGCAGCCATCCCCAGGCCTACGAGCAGTACTTC. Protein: CASSHPQAYEQYF.